Listed below are T cell receptor beta chains from one sample, sequenced in a study of sequential checkpoint blockade in melanoma. Assay: immunoSEQ multiplex PCR; the TCRdb copy retains only in-frame clones and omits some. The data show 15,000 to 20,000 clones, approximately 93% seen once. Sequenced material: CD8+ T cells sorted from blood (inferred from file names), taken from a patient given nivolumab and ipilimumab in sequence. Receptors were obtained from a human donor with melanoma. Each CDR3 is given with its conserved first and last residue. D genes are given only for firm matches. Not every row has a clone size; where given, it reads once, few, many or a size class.

NA | 14 | TRBJ1-2 | NA | TRBV4-3 | TGCGCCAGCAGCCCGATCGGTAGGGGGGGAGGCTACACCTTC | CASSPIGRGGGYTF
once | 13 | TRBJ1-2 | NA | TRBV5-6 | TGTGCCAGCAGCTTAACAGTGGGCGAGGGCTACACCTTC | CASSLTVGEGYTF
NA | 13 | TRBJ1-2 | NA | TRBV27 | TGTGCCAGCAGTAGGAACACTATGGTCGGCTACACCTTC | CASSRNTMVGYTF
NA | 17 | TRBJ2-7 | TRBD2 | TRBV28 | TGTGCCAGCAGCATTCCGCGAGCAGCGGGAGGATTCTACGAGCAGTACTTC | CASSIPRAAGGFYEQYF
NA | 15 | TRBJ2-7 | NA | TRBV6-1 | TGTGCCAGCAGACCGACACCTTACTTCTCCTACGAGCAGTACTTC | CASRPTPYFSYEQYF
once | 13 | TRBJ1-1 | NA | TRBV11-3 | TGTGCCAGCAGCTTAGGAGTGAACACTGAAGCTTTCTTT | CASSLGVNTEAFF
NA | 14 | TRBJ1-1 | NA | TRBV7-9 | TGTGCCAGCAGCTTAGGGGGGGGGCAGATTGAAGCTTTCTTT | CASSLGGGQIEAFF
NA | 15 | TRBJ2-7 | NA | TRBV11-1 | TGTGCCAGCAGCTCCCTTCTATCTACCACCTACGAGCAGTACTTC | CASSSLLSTTYEQYF
NA | 15 | TRBJ2-6 | NA | TRBV28 | TGTGCCAGCACTCACCTAGGGGGTGGGGCCAACGTCCTGACTTTC | CASTHLGGGANVLTF
NA | 15 | TRBJ2-1 | NA | TRBV27 | TGTGCCAGCAGTTTGACGGAGGGCAAAAACAATGAGCAGTTCTTC | CASSLTEGKNNEQFF
NA | 14 | TRBJ1-2 | NA | TRBV7-9 | TGTGCCAGCAGCTCATCTTTCTCAGGGTATGGCTACACCTTC | CASSSSFSGYGYTF
NA | 13 | TRBJ1-3 | NA | TRBV25-1 | TGTGCCAGCAGTGAATACAATGGAAACACCATATATTTT | CASSEYNGNTIYF
NA | 13 | TRBJ2-7 | NA | TRBV11-2 | TGTGCCAGCAGCGACGTCGCGGCCTACGAGCAGTACTTC | CASSDVAAYEQYF
NA | 15 | TRBJ2-7 | NA | TRBV19 | TGTGCCAGTAGTACCGCCTCGGGGGGCCCCTACGAGCAGTACTTC | CASSTASGGPYEQYF
NA | 12 | TRBJ2-2 | NA | TRBV19 | TGTGCCAGCAGGGCGGGGACCGGGGAGCTGTTTTTT | CASRAGTGELFF
NA | 13 | TRBJ2-7 | NA | TRBV27 | TGTGCCAGCTCTTGGGGGGGCGGGTACGAGCAGTACTTC | CASSWGGGYEQYF
NA | 15 | TRBJ1-5 | NA | TRBV4-3 | TGCGCCAGCAGCCAAGTCAGGGATCTCGATCAGCCCCAGCATTTT | CASSQVRDLDQPQHF
NA | 14 | TRBJ1-1 | NA | TRBV28 | TGTGCCAGCAGTATAACAGGGAGTGGGGATGAAGCTTTCTTT | CASSITGSGDEAFF
NA | 13 | TRBJ2-7 | NA | TRBV27 | TGTGCCAGCAGTTTTCCCGGACACCCCGAGCAGTACTTC | CASSFPGHPEQYF
NA | 15 | TRBJ2-1 | TRBD2 | TRBV7-6 | TGTGCCAGCAGCTCCTCTAGCGGGCCTTACAATGAGCAGTTCTTC | CASSSSSGPYNEQFF
NA | 15 | TRBJ2-7 | NA | TRBV4-1 | TGCGCCAGCAGCCAAGAGTGGGGCTCCCCCTACGAGCAGTACTTC | CASSQEWGSPYEQYF